This entry describes one T cell receptor (beta chain). Its antigen is unknown. Pooling of second doses given at about 4 or about 12 weeks was done. The protocol was immunoSEQ multiplex PCR, while the TCRdb copy is restricted to in-frame clones and leaves out a portion. The sample has 95,000 to 100,000 clones, roughly nine tenths seen once; the top ten hold 8% to 8.5%. Trimming left V 3 bases short and J 0 bases short, with 5 bases between. CDR1 and CDR2 from the germline V gene are KGHSH and LQKENI. The length of the CDR3 is 13 residues. This record comes from a study of T cell responses to AZD1222 COVID-19 vaccine. Study-wide findings and caveats: Of spike-specific TCRs, nearly half reportedly target regions left unmutated in variants. At 160-218 and 743-854, vaccine-associated CD4 TCRs were dominant, and they spanned spike.

Source: peripheral blood, taken 28 days after the second AZD1222 dose. The clonotype comes from an adult who received the AZD1222 COVID-19 vaccine. This chain joins TRBV18 and TRBJ1-1, with D unclear. The CDR3 DNA is TGTGCCAGCTCACCTAAGGTGAACACTGAAGCTTTCTTT. It encodes CASSPKVNTEAFF.